This T cell receptor (beta chain) was retrieved from a study of blood T cell repertoires in COVID-19. At the level of the study: COVID-19 samples collected from the United States, Italy and Spain covered acute and convalescent phases. PBMCs, B-cell-depleted T cells, or T cells were the source of the cDNA or gDNA that made up the material.

Germline trimming cut 3 bases from V and 6 bases from J; bases unmatched to any gene: 5. The CDR3 runs to 15 residues. From germline, CDR1 is SGHDN and CDR2 FVKESK. Original data processing: It was from reference gene primer amplification that nucleated cell counts were estimated. Clones were sequenced by immunoSEQ multiplex PCR, and TCRdb holds only the in-frame ones, with some missing. V, J and clone size derive from that table, while D and trimming were established from the DNA sequence. The sample has 250,000 or so clones; under 90% are singletons. This clonotype was sampled from a man in his 60s with acute or convalescent COVID-19. Sequencing was carried out using peripheral blood. The V gene is TRBV14, the J gene TRBJ2-2; 9 bases agree with TRBD2. DNA of the CDR3: TGTGCCAGCAGCCAGACCGGGACTAGCCCCGGGGAGCTGTTTTTT. This codes for CASSQTGTSPGELFF.